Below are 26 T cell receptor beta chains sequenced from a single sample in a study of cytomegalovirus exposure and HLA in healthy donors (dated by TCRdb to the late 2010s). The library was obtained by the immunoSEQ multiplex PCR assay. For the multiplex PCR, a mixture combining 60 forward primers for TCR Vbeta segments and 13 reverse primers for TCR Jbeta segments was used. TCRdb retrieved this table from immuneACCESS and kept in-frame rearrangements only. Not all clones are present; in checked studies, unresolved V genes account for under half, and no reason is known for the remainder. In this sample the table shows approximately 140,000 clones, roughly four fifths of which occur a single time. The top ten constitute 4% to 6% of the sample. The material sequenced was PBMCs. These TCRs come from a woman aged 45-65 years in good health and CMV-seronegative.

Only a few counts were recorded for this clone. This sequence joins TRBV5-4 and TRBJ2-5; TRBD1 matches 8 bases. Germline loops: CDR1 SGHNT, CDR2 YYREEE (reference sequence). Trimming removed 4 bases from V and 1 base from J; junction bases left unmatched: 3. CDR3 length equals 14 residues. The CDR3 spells CASSPDRVQETQYF. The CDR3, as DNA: TGTGCCAGCAGCCCGGACAGGGTCCAAGAGACCCAGTACTTC.

CDR3 amino acids: CASRPGQASGNTIYF. The DNA for the CDR3 is TGTGCCAGCAGACCTGGACAGGCCTCTGGAAACACCATATATTTT. V is TRBV7-9 and J is TRBJ1-3; 7 nucleotides line up with TRBD1. The CDR3 extends over 15 amino acids. V lost 6 bases and J lost 0; bases outside the gene matches: 5. CDR1 is SEHNR, CDR2 FQNEAQ, per germline (reference sequence).

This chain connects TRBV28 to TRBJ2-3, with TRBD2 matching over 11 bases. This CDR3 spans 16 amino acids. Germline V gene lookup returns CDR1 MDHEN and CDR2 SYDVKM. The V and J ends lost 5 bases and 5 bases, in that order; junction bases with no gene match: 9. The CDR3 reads CASSPYSGGAQDTQYF. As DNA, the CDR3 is TGTGCCAGCAGTCCTTATAGCGGGGGGGCCCAAGATACGCAGTATTTT.

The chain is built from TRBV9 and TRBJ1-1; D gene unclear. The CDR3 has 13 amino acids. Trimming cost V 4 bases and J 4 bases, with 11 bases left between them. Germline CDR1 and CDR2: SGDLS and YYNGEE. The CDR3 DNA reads TGTGCCAGCAGCCCGGACGGAGGCACTGAAGCTTTCTTT. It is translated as CASSPDGGTEAFF.

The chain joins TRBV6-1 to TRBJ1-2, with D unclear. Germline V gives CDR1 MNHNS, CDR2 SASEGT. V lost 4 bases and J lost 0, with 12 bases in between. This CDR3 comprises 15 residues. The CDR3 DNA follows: TGTGCCAGCAGTGCAGCCGGGTTGGCTAACTATGGCTACACCTTC. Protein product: CASSAAGLANYGYTF.

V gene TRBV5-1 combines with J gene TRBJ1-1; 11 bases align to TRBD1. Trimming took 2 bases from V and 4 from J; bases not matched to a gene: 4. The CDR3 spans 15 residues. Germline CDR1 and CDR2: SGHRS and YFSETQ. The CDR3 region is CASSLSGTGGTEAFF. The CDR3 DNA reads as TGCGCCAGCAGCTTATCCGGGACAGGGGGCACTGAAGCTTTCTTT. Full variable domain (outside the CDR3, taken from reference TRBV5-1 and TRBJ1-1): KAGVTQTPRYLIKTRGQQVTLSCSPISGHRSVSWYQQTPGQGLQFLFEYFSETQRNKGNFPGRFSGRQFSNSRSEMNVSTLELGDSALYLCASSLSGTGGTEAFFGQGTRLTVV.

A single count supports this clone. The CDR3 bases are TGTGCCAGCTCACTATCTACCACAGGGGAGACCCAGTACTTC. Translating it yields CASSLSTTGETQYF. This rearrangement joins TRBV18 to TRBJ2-5, with D possibly being TRBD1 (6 bases). V was clipped by 4 bases and J by 5 bases, with 14 bases between them. The CDR3 has 14 residues. CDR1 and CDR2 (germline): KGHSH, LQKENI.

The CDR3 protein is CASSLPLSYGYTF. CDR3 bases: TGTGCCAGCAGCTTGCCCCTGAGCTATGGCTACACCTTC. The chain employs TRBV5-4 and TRBJ1-2; D remains ambiguous. The CDR3 loop spans 13 amino acids. Trimming took off 1 base at V and 4 bases at J, with 8 bases between the two ends. CDR1 is SGHNT and CDR2 is YYREEE in the germline V gene (reference sequence).

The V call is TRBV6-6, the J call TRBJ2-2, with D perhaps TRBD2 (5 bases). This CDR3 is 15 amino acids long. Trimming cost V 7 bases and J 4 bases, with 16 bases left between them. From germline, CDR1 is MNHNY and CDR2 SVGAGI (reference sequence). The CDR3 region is CASTSPAGLTGELFF. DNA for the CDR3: TGTGCCAGCACTTCCCCTGCGGGCCTCACCGGGGAGCTGTTTTTT.

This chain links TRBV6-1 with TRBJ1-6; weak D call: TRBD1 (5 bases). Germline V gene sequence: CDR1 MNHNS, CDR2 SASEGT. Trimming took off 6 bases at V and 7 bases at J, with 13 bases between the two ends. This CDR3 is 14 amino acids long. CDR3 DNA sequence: TGTGCCAGCAGCCTGGCACAGGAAAATTCACCCCTCCACTTT. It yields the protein CASSLAQENSPLHF.

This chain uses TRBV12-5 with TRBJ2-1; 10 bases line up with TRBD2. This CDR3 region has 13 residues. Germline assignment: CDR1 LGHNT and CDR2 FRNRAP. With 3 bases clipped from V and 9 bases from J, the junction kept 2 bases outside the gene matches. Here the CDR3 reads CASGFRLAGEQFF. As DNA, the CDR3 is TGTGCTAGTGGTTTCCGACTAGCGGGTGAGCAGTTCTTC.

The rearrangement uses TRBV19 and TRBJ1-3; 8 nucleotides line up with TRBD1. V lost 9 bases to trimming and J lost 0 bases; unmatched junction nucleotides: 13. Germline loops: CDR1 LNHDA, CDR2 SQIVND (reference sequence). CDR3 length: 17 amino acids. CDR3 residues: CASKAGRGPNSGNTIYF. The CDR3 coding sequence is TGTGCCAGCAAGGCTGGCAGGGGGCCTAACTCTGGAAACACCATATATTTT.

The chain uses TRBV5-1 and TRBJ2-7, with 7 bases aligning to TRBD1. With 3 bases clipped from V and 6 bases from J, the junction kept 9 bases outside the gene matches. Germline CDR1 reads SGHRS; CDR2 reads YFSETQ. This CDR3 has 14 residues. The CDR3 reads CASSSQGESIEQYF. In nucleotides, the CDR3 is TGCGCCAGCAGCTCCCAGGGGGAATCTATCGAGCAGTACTTC.

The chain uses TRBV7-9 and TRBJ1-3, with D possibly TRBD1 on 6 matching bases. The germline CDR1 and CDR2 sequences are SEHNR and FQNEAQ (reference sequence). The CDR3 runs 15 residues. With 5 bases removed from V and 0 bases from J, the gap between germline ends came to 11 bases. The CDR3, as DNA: TGTGCCAGCAGCCTCGGACAGAGCTCTGGAAACACCATATATTTT. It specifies CASSLGQSSGNTIYF. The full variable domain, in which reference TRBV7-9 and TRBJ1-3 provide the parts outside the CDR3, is DTGVSQNPRHKITKRGQNVTFRCDPISEHNRLYWYRQTLGQGPEFLTYFQNEAQLEKSRLLSDRFSAERPKGSFSTLEIQRTEQGDSAMYLCASSLGQSSGNTIYFGEGSWLTVV.

The CDR3 nucleotides are TGTGCCAGTAACAAGGGCGGGGTGGGCACAGATACGCAGTATTTT. Encoded protein: CASNKGGVGTDTQYF. The chain has TRBV19 and TRBJ2-3; a possible D gene is TRBD2 (6 bases). V was cut by 7 bases and J by 1 base, with 15 bases left in between. CDR3 length: 15 amino acids. CDR1 and CDR2 (germline): LNHDA, SQIVND (reference sequence).

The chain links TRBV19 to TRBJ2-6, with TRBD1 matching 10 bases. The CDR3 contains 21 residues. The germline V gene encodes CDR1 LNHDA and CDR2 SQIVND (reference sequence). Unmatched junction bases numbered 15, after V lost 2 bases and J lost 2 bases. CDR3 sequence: CASSIPRGTGQGIPGANVLTF. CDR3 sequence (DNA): TGTGCCAGTAGTATACCACGAGGGACGGGACAGGGGATTCCTGGGGCCAACGTCCTGACTTTC. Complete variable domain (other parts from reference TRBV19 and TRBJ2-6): DGGITQSPKYLFRKEGQNVTLSCEQNLNHDAMYWYRQDPGQGLRLIYYSQIVNDFQKGDIAEGYSVSREKKESFPLTVTSAQKNPTAFYLCASSIPRGTGQGIPGANVLTFGAGSRLTVL.

CDR3 sequence reads: CASKGVTEAFF. CDR3 nucleotides: TGTGCCAGCAAAGGGGTGACTGAAGCTTTCTTT. The J gene is TRBJ1-1, the V gene TRBV6-5; a weak D match, TRBD1 (5 bases). The CDR3 length is 11 residues. The V and J ends lost 7 bases and 5 bases respectively, with 8 bases between them. CDR1 and CDR2 from the germline V gene are MNHEY and SVGAGI.

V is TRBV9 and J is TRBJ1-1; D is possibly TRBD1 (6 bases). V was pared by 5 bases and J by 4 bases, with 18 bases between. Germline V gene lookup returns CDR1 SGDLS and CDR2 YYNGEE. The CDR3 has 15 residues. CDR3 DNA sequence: TGTGCCAGCAGGAGGGGGATTGGCGGCGGCACTGAAGCTTTCTTT. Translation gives CASRRGIGGGTEAFF.

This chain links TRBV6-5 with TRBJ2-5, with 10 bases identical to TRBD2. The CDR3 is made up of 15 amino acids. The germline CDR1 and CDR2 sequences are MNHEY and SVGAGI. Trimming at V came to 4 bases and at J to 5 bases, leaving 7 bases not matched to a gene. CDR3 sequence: CASSLERGGRETQYF. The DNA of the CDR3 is TGTGCCAGCAGTTTGGAGCGGGGGGGCCGGGAGACCCAGTACTTC.

In DNA form, the CDR3 reads TGTGCCAGTAGTAGAAGCGGGACTAGAGGGAGGGGGGACCACAATGAGCAGTTCTTC. It yields the protein CASSRSGTRGRGDHNEQFF. The chain employs TRBV19 and TRBJ2-1; TRBD2 aligns across 8 bases. CDR3 length equals 19 residues. Trimming removed 4 bases from V and 5 bases from J; junction bases left unmatched: 19. Germline CDR1 reads LNHDA; CDR2 reads SQIVND (reference sequence).

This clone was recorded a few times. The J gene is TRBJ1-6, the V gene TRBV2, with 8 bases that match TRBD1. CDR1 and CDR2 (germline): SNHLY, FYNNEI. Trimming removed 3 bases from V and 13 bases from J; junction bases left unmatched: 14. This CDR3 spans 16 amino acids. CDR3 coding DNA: TGTGCCAGCAGTGACGGGCAGGGCAGGGGGCTTGGGCCCCTCCACTTT. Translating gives CASSDGQGRGLGPLHF.

The CDR3 coding sequence is TGTGCCAGCAGCATCGGACTCCTAAACACAGATACGCAGTATTTT. Its translation is CASSIGLLNTDTQYF. The chain recombines TRBV7-3 with TRBJ2-3; possible D gene TRBD2, 5 bases. Germline CDR1 reads SGHTA; CDR2 reads FQGTGA. CDR3 length equals 15 residues. V lost 5 bases to trimming and J lost 2 bases, with 14 bases between them.

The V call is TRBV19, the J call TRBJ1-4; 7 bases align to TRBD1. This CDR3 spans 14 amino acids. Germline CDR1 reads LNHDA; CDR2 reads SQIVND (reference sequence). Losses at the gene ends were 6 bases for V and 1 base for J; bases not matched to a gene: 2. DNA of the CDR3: TGTGCCAGTAGGACAGGGCAAACTAATGAAAAACTGTTTTTT. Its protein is CASRTGQTNEKLFF. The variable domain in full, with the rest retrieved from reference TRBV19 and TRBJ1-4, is DGGITQSPKYLFRKEGQNVTLSCEQNLNHDAMYWYRQDPGQGLRLIYYSQIVNDFQKGDIAEGYSVSREKKESFPLTVTSAQKNPTAFYLCASRTGQTNEKLFFGSGTQLSVL.

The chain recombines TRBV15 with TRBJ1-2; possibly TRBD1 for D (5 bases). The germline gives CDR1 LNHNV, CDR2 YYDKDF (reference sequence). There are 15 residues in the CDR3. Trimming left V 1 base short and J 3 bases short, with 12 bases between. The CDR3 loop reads CATSRADKGDYGYTF. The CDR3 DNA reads TGTGCCACCAGCAGAGCTGACAAAGGGGACTATGGCTACACCTTC.

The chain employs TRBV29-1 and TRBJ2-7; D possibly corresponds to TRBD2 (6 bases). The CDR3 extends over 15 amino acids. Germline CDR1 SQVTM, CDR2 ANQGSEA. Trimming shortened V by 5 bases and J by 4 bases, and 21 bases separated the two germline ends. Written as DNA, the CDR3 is TGCAGCGTTCGCGCGCGGGACCTAGGAGGTTACGAGCAGTACTTC. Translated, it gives CSVRARDLGGYEQYF.

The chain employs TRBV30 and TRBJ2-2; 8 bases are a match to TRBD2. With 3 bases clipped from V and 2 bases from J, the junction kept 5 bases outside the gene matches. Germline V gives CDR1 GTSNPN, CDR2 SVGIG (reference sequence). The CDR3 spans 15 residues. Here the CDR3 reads CAWRRTSSNTGELFF. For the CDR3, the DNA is TGTGCCTGGAGGAGGACTAGCAGCAACACCGGGGAGCTGTTTTTT. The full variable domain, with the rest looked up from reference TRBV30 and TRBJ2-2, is SQTIHQWPATLVQPVGSPLSLECTVEGTSNPNLYWYRQAAGRGLQLLFYSVGIGQISSEVPQNLSASRPQDRQFILSSKKLLLSDSGFYLCAWRRTSSNTGELFFGEGSRLTVL.